A single sample gave rise to the 2 T cell receptor beta chains below, sequenced in a study of T-cell reconstitution after alpha-beta-depleted transplantation in children. Unique molecular identifiers were built into the TCRbeta library. TCRdb redid the calling of the PCR reads with MiXCR, one entry per CDR3 protein. This sample has roughly 350,000 distinct CDR3 sequences, with around 16% found just once. The input for sequencing was PBMCs, mostly from graft donor cells, taken 360 days after TCRalphabeta/CD19-depleted stem cell transplant. The receptors shown here come from a male patient between 2 and 10 years old who had a stem cell transplant for acute lymphoblastic leukemia, so the T cells may come from the graft donor.

This clonotype has only a few counts. The chain combines TRBV29-1 with TRBJ2-4, with 7 bases that match TRBD1. The germline CDR1 and CDR2 sequences are SQVTM and ANQGSEA. CDR3 length: 11 amino acids. Trimming cost V 5 bases and J 9 bases; bases outside gene matches: 4. As DNA, the CDR3 is TGCAGCGTTTCCAGGGGGAGCATTCAGTACTTC. Translating gives CSVSRGSIQYF.

The genes are TRBV7-9 and TRBJ2-1; the D is unclear. The V end was cut by 2 bases, the J end by 5 bases, with 4 bases between. The CDR3 extends over 12 amino acids. Per the germline V gene, CDR1 is SEHNR and CDR2 is FQNEAQ (reference sequence). The CDR3 sequence is CASSLPNNEQFF. CDR3 coding DNA: TGTGCCAGCAGCTTACCAAACAATGAGCAGTTCTTC.